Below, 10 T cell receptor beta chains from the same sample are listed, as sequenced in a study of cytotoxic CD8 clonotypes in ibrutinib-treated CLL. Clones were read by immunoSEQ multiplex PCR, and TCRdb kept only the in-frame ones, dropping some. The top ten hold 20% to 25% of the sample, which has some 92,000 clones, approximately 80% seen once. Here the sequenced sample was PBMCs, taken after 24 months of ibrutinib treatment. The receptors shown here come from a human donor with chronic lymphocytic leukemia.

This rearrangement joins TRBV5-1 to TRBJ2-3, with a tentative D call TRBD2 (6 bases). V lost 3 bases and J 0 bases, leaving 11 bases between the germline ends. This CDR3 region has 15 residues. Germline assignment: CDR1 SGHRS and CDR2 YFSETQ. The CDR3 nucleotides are TGCGCCAGCAGCTCGCGGGATTATAGCACAGATACGCAGTATTTT. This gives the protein CASSSRDYSTDTQYF. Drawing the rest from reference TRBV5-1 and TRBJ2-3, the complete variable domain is KAGVTQTPRYLIKTRGQQVTLSCSPISGHRSVSWYQQTPGQGLQFLFEYFSETQRNKGNFPGRFSGRQFSNSRSEMNVSTLELGDSALYLCASSSRDYSTDTQYFGPGTRLTVL.

CDR3: CASSSQRGPLHF. DNA for the CDR3: TGTGCCAGCAGCTCCCAGAGGGGACCCCTCCACTTT. The chain carries TRBV7-3 and TRBJ1-6, with a tentative D call TRBD1 (5 bases). Germline CDR1 and CDR2: SGHTA and FQGTGA. The CDR3 has 12 residues. The V end was cut by 4 bases, the J end by 12 bases, with 10 bases between. Variable domain in full (rest from reference TRBV7-3 and TRBJ1-6): GAGVSQTPSNKVTEKGKYVELRCDPISGHTALYWYRQSLGQGPEFLIYFQGTGAADDSGLPNDRFFAVRPEGSVSTLKIQRTERGDSAVYLCASSSQRGPLHFGNGTRLTVT.

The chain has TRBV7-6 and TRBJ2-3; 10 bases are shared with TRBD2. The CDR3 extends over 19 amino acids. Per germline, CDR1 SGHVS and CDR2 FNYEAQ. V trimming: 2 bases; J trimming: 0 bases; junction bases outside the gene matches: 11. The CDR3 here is CASSLRISSGGTSTDTQYF. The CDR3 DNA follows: TGTGCCAGCAGCTTAAGAATCTCTAGCGGGGGTACTAGCACAGATACGCAGTATTTT.

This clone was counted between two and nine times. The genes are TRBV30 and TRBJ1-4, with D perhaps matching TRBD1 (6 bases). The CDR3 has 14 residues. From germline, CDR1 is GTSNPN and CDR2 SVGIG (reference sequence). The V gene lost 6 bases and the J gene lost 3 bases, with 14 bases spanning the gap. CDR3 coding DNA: TGTGCCTGTCGCCAGGGGATAGCTAATGAAAAACTGTTTTTT. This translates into CACRQGIANEKLFF.

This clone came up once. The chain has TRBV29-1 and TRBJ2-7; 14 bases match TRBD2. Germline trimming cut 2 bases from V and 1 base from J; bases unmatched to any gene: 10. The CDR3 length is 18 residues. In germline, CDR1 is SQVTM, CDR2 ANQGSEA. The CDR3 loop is CSVEKRLAGGRPSYEQYF. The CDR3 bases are TGCAGCGTTGAAAAGCGACTAGCGGGAGGGCGACCTTCCTACGAGCAGTACTTC.

CDR3 sequence reads: CASSQQGASGNTIYF. As DNA, the CDR3 is TGCGCCAGCAGTCAACAGGGGGCCTCTGGAAACACCATATATTTT. The chain joins TRBV5-1 to TRBJ1-3; 9 nucleotides agree with TRBD1. The trim removed 5 bases at V and 0 bases at J, leaving 3 bases unmatched. The CDR3 runs 15 residues. Germline V CDR1 and CDR2: SGHRS, YFSETQ. Complete variable domain (other parts from reference TRBV5-1 and TRBJ1-3): KAGVTQTPRYLIKTRGQQVTLSCSPISGHRSVSWYQQTPGQGLQFLFEYFSETQRNKGNFPGRFSGRQFSNSRSEMNVSTLELGDSALYLCASSQQGASGNTIYFGEGSWLTVV.

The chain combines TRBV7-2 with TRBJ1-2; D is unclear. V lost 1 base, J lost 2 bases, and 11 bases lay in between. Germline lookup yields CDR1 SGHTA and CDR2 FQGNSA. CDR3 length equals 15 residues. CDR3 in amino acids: CASSLGRGVNYGYTF. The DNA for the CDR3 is TGTGCCAGCAGCTTAGGTCGGGGAGTAAACTATGGCTACACCTTC.

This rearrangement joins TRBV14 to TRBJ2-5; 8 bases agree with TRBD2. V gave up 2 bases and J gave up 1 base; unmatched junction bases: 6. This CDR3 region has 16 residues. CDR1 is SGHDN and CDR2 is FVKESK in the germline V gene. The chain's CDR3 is CASSQPGLGPQETQYF. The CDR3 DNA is TGTGCCAGCAGCCAACCGGGACTAGGCCCCCAAGAGACCCAGTACTTC.

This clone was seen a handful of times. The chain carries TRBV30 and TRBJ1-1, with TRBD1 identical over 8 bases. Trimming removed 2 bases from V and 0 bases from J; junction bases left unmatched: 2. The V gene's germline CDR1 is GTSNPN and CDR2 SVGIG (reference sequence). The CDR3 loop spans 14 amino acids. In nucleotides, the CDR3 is TGTGCCTGGAGTAAGACAGGGGTGAACACTGAAGCTTTCTTT. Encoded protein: CAWSKTGVNTEAFF.

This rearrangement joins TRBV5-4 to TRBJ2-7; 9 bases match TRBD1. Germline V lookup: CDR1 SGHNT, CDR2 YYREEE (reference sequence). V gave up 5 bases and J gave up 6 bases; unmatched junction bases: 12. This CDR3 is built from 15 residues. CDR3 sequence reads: CASRVSGTGNAEQYF. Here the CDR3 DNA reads TGTGCCAGCAGGGTATCCGGGACAGGGAACGCCGAGCAGTACTTC. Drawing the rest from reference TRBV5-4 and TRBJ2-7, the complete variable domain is ETGVTQSPTHLIKTRGQQVTLRCSSQSGHNTVSWYQQALGQGPQFIFQYYREEENGRGNFPPRFSGLQFPNYSSELNVNALELDDSALYLCASRVSGTGNAEQYFGPGTRLTVT.